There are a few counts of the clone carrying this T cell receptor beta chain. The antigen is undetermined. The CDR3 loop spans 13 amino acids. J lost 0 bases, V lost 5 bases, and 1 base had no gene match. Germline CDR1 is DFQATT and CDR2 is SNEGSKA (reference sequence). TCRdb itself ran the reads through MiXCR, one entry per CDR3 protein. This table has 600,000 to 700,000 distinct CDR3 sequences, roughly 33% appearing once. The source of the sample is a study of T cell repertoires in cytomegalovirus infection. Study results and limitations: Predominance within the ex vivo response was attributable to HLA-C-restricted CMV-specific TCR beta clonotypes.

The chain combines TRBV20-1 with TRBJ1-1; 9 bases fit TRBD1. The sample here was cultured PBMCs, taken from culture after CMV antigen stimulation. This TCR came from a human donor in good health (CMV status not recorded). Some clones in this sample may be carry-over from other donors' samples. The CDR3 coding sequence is TGCAGTGCTGACAGGGGGTTGAACACTGAAGCTTTCTTT. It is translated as CSADRGLNTEAFF.